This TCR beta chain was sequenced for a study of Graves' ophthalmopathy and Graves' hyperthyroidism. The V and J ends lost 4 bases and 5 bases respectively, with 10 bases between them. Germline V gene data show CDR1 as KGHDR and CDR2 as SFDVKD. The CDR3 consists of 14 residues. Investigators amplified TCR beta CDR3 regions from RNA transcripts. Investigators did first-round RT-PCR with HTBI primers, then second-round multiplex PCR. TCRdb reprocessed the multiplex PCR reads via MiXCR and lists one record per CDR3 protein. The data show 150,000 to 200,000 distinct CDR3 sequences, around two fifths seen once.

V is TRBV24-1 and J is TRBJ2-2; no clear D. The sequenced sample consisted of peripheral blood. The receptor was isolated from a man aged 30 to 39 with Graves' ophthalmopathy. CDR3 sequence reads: CATSEPLGTGELFF. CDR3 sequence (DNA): TGTGCCACCAGTGAGCCCCTGGGAACCGGGGAGCTGTTTTTT.